What follows are 21 T cell receptor beta chains derived from one specimen sequenced in a study of shared clonotypes between healthy human individuals. The table came from immunoSEQ multiplex PCR; TCRdb's copy has only in-frame clones and leaves some out. The sample lists approximately 530,000 clones, less than 96% occurring once. Sequencing was done on a sample of naive CD4+ T cells sorted from blood. Noted subset: CD45RA+ positively selected. These receptors were obtained from a woman in her twenties or thirties in good health.

The J gene is TRBJ1-1, the V gene TRBV2; 7 nucleotides agree with TRBD1. The CDR3 totals 17 residues. Germline V gene lookup returns CDR1 SNHLY and CDR2 FYNNEI. The J segment lost 2 bases and the V segment lost 5 bases, leaving 14 bases of the junction unmatched. For the CDR3, the DNA is TGTGCCAGCAGTTTAAGACAGGGTGGGGTGTCCAACACTGAAGCTTTCTTT. Translation gives CASSLRQGGVSNTEAFF.

The rearrangement links TRBV25-1 to TRBJ2-5; D call uncertain. This CDR3 comprises 14 residues. Germline V CDR1 and CDR2: MGHDK, SYGVNS. Trimming shortened V by 0 bases and J by 5 bases, and 10 bases separated the two germline ends. CDR3 bases: TGTGCCAGCAGTGAATATGCGCCAGGCGAGACCCAGTACTTC. This gives the protein CASSEYAPGETQYF. Full variable domain (outside the CDR3, taken from reference TRBV25-1 and TRBJ2-5): EADIYQTPRYLVIGTGKKITLECSQTMGHDKMYWYQQDPGMELHLIHYSYGVNSTEKGDLSSESTVSRIRTEHFPLTLESARPSHTSQYLCASSEYAPGETQYFGPGTRLLVL.

The CDR3 protein is CASYRPRGGGYTF. DNA of the CDR3: TGTGCCAGCTATAGACCGCGCGGCGGTGGCTACACCTTC. V and J are TRBV2 and TRBJ1-2, with D hard to call. This CDR3 is built from 13 residues. The germline V gene has CDR1 SNHLY and CDR2 FYNNEI. V was pared by 8 bases and J by 7 bases, with 17 bases between.

The chain couples TRBV15 to TRBJ2-7; TRBD1 agrees at 7 bases. V lost 6 bases and J lost 5; bases outside the gene matches: 1. Germline V gene sequence: CDR1 LNHNV, CDR2 YYDKDF (reference sequence). This CDR3 is built from 11 residues. CDR3 sequence reads: CATSRGHEQYF. The CDR3 DNA follows: TGTGCCACCAGTAGGGGGCACGAGCAGTACTTC. Looking up the rest from reference TRBV15 and TRBJ2-7 gives the full variable domain: DAMVIQNPRYQVTQFGKPVTLSCSQTLNHNVMYWYQQKSSQAPKLLFHYYDKDFNNEADTPDNFQSRRPNTSFCFLDIRSPGLGDTAMYLCATSRGHEQYFGPGTRLTVT.

The DNA for the CDR3 is TGTGCCAGCAGTGTGGCGGGAGTCGTCACCGGGGAGCTGTTTTTT. Encoded protein: CASSVAGVVTGELFF. The J gene is TRBJ2-2, the V gene TRBV2, with 7 bases lining up with TRBD2. CDR3 length equals 15 residues. The germline gives CDR1 SNHLY, CDR2 FYNNEI. The J segment lost 4 bases and the V segment lost 4 bases, leaving 6 bases of the junction unmatched.

The chain has TRBV7-2 and TRBJ2-1; maybe TRBD2 (6 bases). The CDR3 has 14 residues. Germline assignment: CDR1 SGHTA and CDR2 FQGNSA. V lost 0 bases, J lost 6 bases, and 9 bases lay in between. The CDR3, as DNA: TGTGCCAGCAGCTTAGCAAGGACTACCAATGAGCAGTTCTTC. It yields the protein CASSLARTTNEQFF.

This chain connects TRBV6-1 to TRBJ1-2; no definite D call. The V and J ends lost 1 base and 3 bases respectively, with 9 bases between them. The CDR3 has 14 residues. The germline V gene has CDR1 MNHNS and CDR2 SASEGT. In DNA form, the CDR3 reads TGTGCCAGCAGTGAAGGTTGGAGGGACTATGGCTACACCTTC. Encoded protein: CASSEGWRDYGYTF.

The gene calls are TRBV4-1 and TRBJ2-5; 8 bases agree with TRBD2. The germline V gene has CDR1 MGHRA and CDR2 YSYEKL. The V and J ends lost 3 bases and 3 bases, in that order; junction bases with no gene match: 9. This CDR3 has 16 residues. The CDR3 DNA follows: TGCGCCAGCAGCCACCGGGAGGGCCAGTTTGAAGAGACCCAGTACTTC. This sequence encodes CASSHREGQFEETQYF.

V gene TRBV7-9 combines with J gene TRBJ2-7, with 10 bases identical to TRBD2. CDR3 length: 15 residues. CDR1 is SEHNR, CDR2 FQNEAQ, per germline (reference sequence). V dropped 7 bases and J dropped 4; count of bases not matched to a gene: 10. CDR3: CASTSGTSELYEQYF. DNA for the CDR3: TGTGCCAGCACCTCGGGGACTAGCGAGCTATACGAGCAGTACTTC.

The CDR3 loop reads CASSPTASGANVLTF. DNA for the CDR3: TGTGCCAGCTCACCCACAGCCTCTGGGGCCAACGTCCTGACTTTC. The chain is built from TRBV18 and TRBJ2-6; D is unclear. In germline, CDR1 is KGHSH, CDR2 LQKENI. The ends were cut back, 3 bases at V and 0 bases at J, with 6 bases in the middle. The CDR3 is made up of 15 amino acids.

The gene calls are TRBV5-1 and TRBJ1-1; possible D gene TRBD1, 5 bases. V lost 4 bases and J 7 bases, leaving 14 bases between the germline ends. The CDR3 has 13 amino acids. Germline CDR1 SGHRS, CDR2 YFSETQ. CDR3 amino acids: CASSPGPEGEAFF. The DNA for the CDR3 is TGCGCCAGCAGCCCGGGGCCGGAGGGTGAAGCTTTCTTT.

The chain employs TRBV11-2 and TRBJ2-7; D call uncertain. The CDR3 is 12 residues long. The germline gives CDR1 SGHAT, CDR2 FQNNGV. V was trimmed by 0 bases and J by 2 bases, leaving 2 bases between them. The CDR3 loop is CASSLDPYEQYF. The CDR3 DNA reads TGTGCCAGCAGCTTAGATCCCTACGAGCAGTACTTC.

The chain is built from TRBV7-9 and TRBJ2-3, with 10 bases fitting TRBD2. The germline V gene has CDR1 SEHNR and CDR2 FQNEAQ (reference sequence). V lost 0 bases to trimming and J lost 2 bases; unmatched junction nucleotides: 2. This CDR3 spans 16 amino acids. The CDR3 DNA reads TGTGCCAGCAGCTTAGCTAGCGGGAGGAACACAGATACGCAGTATTTT. Protein product: CASSLASGRNTDTQYF.

The CDR3, as DNA: TGTGCCAGCAGTGTCCCACCGGGACTAGCGGGAAACACAGATACGCAGTATTTT. As protein: CASSVPPGLAGNTDTQYF. The V and J genes are TRBV6-4 and TRBJ2-3, with 13 bases aligning to TRBD2. CDR1 is MRHNA and CDR2 is SNTAGT in the germline V gene. This CDR3 comprises 18 residues. After removal of 4 bases from V and 2 bases from J, the junction contained 9 bases not matched to a gene.

This sequence joins TRBV9 and TRBJ2-7, with 7 bases that match TRBD2. J lost 5 bases, V lost 0 bases, and 8 bases had no gene match. Germline loops: CDR1 SGDLS, CDR2 YYNGEE. The CDR3 consists of 15 residues. The CDR3 DNA is TGTGCCAGCAGCGTAGCTCGCGGGAGTTCCAACGAGCAGTACTTC. Its protein product is CASSVARGSSNEQYF.

This chain uses TRBV7-7 with TRBJ2-3; D unresolved. Germline V gene lookup returns CDR1 SSHAT and CDR2 FNYEAQ (reference sequence). V shed 1 base and J shed 2 bases, with 7 bases lying between them. The CDR3 loop spans 14 amino acids. As DNA, the CDR3 is TGTGCCAGCAGCTTAGGGCAAAACACAGATACGCAGTATTTT. Residues: CASSLGQNTDTQYF.

On this clone: Different DNA sequences within this sample yield the same CDR3. This chain connects TRBV5-1 to TRBJ2-7, with 10 bases fitting TRBD1. Losses at the gene ends were 4 bases for V and 2 bases for J; bases not matched to a gene: 3. The germline V gene has CDR1 SGHRS and CDR2 YFSETQ. The CDR3 has 14 residues. CDR3 amino acids: CASSPGQGAYEQYF. CDR3 coding DNA: TGCGCCAGCAGCCCTGGACAGGGGGCCTACGAGCAGTACTTC.

The chain carries TRBV27 and TRBJ2-7, with 7 bases aligning to TRBD1. Germline V CDR1 and CDR2: MNHEY, SMNVEV (reference sequence). This CDR3 comprises 14 residues. V gave up 5 bases and J gave up 4 bases; unmatched junction bases: 8. The CDR3 DNA reads as TGTGCCAGCAGTCCTCGGACAGGCGGTTACGAGCAGTACTTC. It is translated as CASSPRTGGYEQYF.

V usage is TRBV21-1 and J usage is TRBJ2-7; the table's D call, TRBD2, has no DNA check behind it. TRBV21-1 is a documented pseudogene. There are 17 residues in the CDR3. CDR3 residues: CASSAPGLATGSYEQYF. CDR3 bases: TGTGCCAGCAGCGCTCCGGGACTAGCGACCGGCTCCTACGAGCAGTACTTC.

CDR3 residues: CASSSSGPADTDTQYF. CDR3 nucleotide sequence: TGCGCCAGCAGCTCCTCGGGCCCAGCCGACACAGATACGCAGTATTTT. The V call is TRBV5-1, the J call TRBJ2-3, with D uncertain. This CDR3 has 16 residues. V dropped 3 bases and J dropped 2 bases, with 16 bases sitting between them. The germline V gene has CDR1 SGHRS and CDR2 YFSETQ.

J is TRBJ2-7 and V is TRBV2; 9 positions agree with TRBD2. Unmatched junction bases numbered 5, after V lost 2 bases and J lost 3 bases. In germline, CDR1 is SNHLY, CDR2 FYNNEI. The CDR3 consists of 15 residues. Written as DNA, the CDR3 is TGTGCCAGCAGTGAAATAGCGGGAGTTCTCTACGAGCAGTACTTC. Amino acids: CASSEIAGVLYEQYF.